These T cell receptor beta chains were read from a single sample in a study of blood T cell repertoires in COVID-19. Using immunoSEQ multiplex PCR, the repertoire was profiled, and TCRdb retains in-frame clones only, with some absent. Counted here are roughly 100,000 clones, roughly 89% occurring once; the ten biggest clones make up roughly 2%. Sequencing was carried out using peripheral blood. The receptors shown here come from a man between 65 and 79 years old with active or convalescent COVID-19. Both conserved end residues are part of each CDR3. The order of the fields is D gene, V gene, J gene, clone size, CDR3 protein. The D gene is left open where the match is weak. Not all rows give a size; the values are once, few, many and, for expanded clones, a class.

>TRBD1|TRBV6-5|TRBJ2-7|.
CASSYSGQGGRDEQYF
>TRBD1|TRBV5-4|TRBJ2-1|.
CASSLSGGLYYNEQFF
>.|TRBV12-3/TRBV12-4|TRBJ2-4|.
CASSLSLGNIQYF
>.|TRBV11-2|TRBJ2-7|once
CASSLGAGQNRDEQYF
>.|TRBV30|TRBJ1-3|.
CAWSLYGGSGNTIYF
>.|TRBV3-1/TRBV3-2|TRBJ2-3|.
CASSQGIDTQYF
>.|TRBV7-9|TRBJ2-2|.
CASSEHRRSTGELFF
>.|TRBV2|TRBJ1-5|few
CASSAGPGRGNQPQHF
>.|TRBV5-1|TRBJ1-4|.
CASSLEGGYEKLFF
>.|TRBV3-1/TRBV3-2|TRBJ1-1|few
CASSQGPRTEAFF
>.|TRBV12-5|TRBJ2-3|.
CASAPSQGTTDTQYF
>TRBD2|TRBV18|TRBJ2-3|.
CASSPLAWTSGGSTDTQYF
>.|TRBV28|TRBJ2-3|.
CASKEGGAKDTQYF
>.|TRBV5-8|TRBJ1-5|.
CASTLIPHGAQHF
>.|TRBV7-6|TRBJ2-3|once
CASSLYSREGVTDTQYF
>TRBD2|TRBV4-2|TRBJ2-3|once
CASSQIAGGYTDTQYF
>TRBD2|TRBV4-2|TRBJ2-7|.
CASSQGASGGPKTYEQYF